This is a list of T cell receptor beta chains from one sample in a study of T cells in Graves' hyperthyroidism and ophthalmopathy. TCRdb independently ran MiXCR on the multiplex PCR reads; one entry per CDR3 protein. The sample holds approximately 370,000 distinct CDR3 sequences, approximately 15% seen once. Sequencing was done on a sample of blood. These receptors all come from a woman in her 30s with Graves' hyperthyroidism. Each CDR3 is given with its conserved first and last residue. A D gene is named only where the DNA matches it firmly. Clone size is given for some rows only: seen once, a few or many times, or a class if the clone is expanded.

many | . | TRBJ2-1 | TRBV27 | CASSLVIYNEQFF | TGTGCCAGCAGTTTGGTCATATACAATGAGCAGTTCTTC
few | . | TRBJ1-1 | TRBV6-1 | CASAFGISSLNTEAFF | TGTGCCAGCGCCTTCGGAATCAGTTCTTTGAACACTGAAGCTTTCTTT
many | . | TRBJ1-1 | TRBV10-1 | CASSEVRNTEAFF | TGCGCCAGCAGTGAGGTGAGGAACACTGAAGCTTTCTTT
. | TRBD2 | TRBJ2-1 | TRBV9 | CASSVEWASGSHNEQFF | TGTGCCAGCAGCGTAGAATGGGCTAGCGGCTCCCACAATGAGCAGTTCTTC
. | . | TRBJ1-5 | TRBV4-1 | CASSQETLNGPQHF | TGCGCCAGCAGCCAAGAGACCCTGAATGGGCCCCAGCATTTT
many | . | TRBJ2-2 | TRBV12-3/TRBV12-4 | CASSPPGRTTGELFF | TGTGCCAGCAGTCCCCCGGGTAGGACCACCGGGGAGCTGTTTTTT
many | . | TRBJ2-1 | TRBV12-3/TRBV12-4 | CASSSGPSYNEQFF | TGTGCCAGCAGTTCCGGGCCCTCCTACAATGAGCAGTTCTTC
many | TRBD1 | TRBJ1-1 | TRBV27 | CASSLTGFGNTEAFF | TGTGCCAGCAGTTTGACAGGGTTCGGGAACACTGAAGCTTTCTTT
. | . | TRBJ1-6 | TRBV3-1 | CASSQDPGRENSPLHF | TGTGCCAGCAGCCAAGATCCGGGACGGGAGAATTCACCCCTCCACTTT
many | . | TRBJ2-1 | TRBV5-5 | CASRLTVSSYNEQFF | TGTGCCAGCAGACTGACGGTCAGCTCCTACAATGAGCAGTTCTTC
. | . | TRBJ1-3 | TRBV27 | CASKTGGDGNTIYF | TGTGCCAGTAAAACTGGGGGTGATGGAAACACCATATATTTT
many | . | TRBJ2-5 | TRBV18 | CASSPSYRSASETQYF | TGTGCCAGCTCACCGAGCTACCGGTCAGCTTCGGAGACCCAGTACTTC
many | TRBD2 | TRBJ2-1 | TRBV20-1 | CSASSLAGASYNEQFF | TGCAGTGCTAGTAGCCTAGCGGGCGCCTCCTACAATGAGCAGTTCTTC
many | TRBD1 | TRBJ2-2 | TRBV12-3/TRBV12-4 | CASNRGRANTGELFF | TGTGCCAGCAATAGGGGGCGCGCGAACACCGGGGAGCTGTTTTTT
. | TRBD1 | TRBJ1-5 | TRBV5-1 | CASSRAGGNQPQHF | TGCGCCAGCAGTAGGGCAGGGGGGAATCAGCCCCAGCATTTT
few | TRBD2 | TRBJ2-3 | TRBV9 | CASSGSGRRDTQYF | TGTGCCAGCAGCGGTAGCGGGAGAAGAGATACGCAGTATTTT
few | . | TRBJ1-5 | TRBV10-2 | CASSGFMAGNQPQHF | TGCGCCAGCAGTGGTTTTATGGCAGGCAATCAGCCCCAGCATTTT
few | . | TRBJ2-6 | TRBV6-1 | CASSWTRTSSGANVLTF | TGTGCCAGCAGTTGGACCCGTACAAGCTCTGGGGCCAACGTCCTGACTTTC
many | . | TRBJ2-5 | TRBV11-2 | CASSPRVPQETQYF | TGTGCCAGCAGCCCCCGGGTCCCCCAAGAGACCCAGTACTTC
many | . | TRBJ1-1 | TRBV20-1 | CSARDRVRNTEAFF | TGCAGTGCTAGAGATCGGGTGCGAAACACTGAAGCTTTCTTT
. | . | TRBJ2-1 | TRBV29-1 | CSVPPKTGYNWGDEQFF | TGCAGCGTTCCCCCAAAGACAGGTTACAATTGGGGTGATGAGCAGTTCTTC
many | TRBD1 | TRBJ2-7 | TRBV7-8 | CASSLGRPGQGSYEQYF | TGTGCCAGCAGCTTAGGAAGGCCGGGACAGGGATCCTACGAGCAGTACTTC
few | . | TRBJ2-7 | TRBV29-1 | CSVSGPYISREQYF | TGCAGCGTTTCCGGGCCATATATTTCTCGCGAGCAGTACTTC